These 16 T cell receptor beta chains were sequenced from one sample in a study of blood T cells in healthy people across ages. Combining a sample-barcoded 5' primer with a J-beta primer mix, a second PCR ran for roughly 6 to 12 cycles. Each CDR3 protein is one row after TCRdb ran MiXCR on the 5' RACE reads. The table lists some 1.8 million distinct CDR3 sequences, around 42% of them singletons. Material: blood. The receptors were sampled from a human donor in good health.

This clonotype was seen ten or more times. The V call is TRBV25-1, the J call TRBJ2-7, with D unclear. CDR1 and CDR2 from the germline V gene are MGHDK and SYGVNS. The CDR3 sequence is 11 residues long. V was trimmed by 8 bases and J by 2 bases, leaving 7 bases between them. The CDR3 sequence: CASGSTYEQYF. The CDR3 bases are TGTGCCAGCGGATCGACCTACGAGCAGTACTTC.

The V call is TRBV12-3 or TRBV12-4, the J call TRBJ1-1; TRBD1 might be the D (6 bases). V was pared by 6 bases and J by 5 bases, with 16 bases between. This CDR3 region has 14 residues. CDR3 in amino acids: CASSLNRDGTEAFF. The CDR3 DNA sequence: TGTGCCAGCAGCCTCAACAGGGATGGGACTGAAGCTTTCTTT.

The chain carries TRBV6-5 and TRBJ2-1; 7 nucleotides match TRBD2. Trimming at V came to 5 bases and at J to 3 bases, leaving 7 bases not matched to a gene. There are 15 residues in the CDR3. Germline CDR1 reads MNHEY; CDR2 reads SVGAGI. The CDR3 here is CASSQTSPNYNEQFF. The CDR3 coding sequence is TGTGCCAGCAGTCAGACTAGCCCAAACTACAATGAGCAGTTCTTC.

The V and J genes are TRBV5-5 and TRBJ1-2; 7 bases align to TRBD1. Germline CDR1 reads SGHKS; CDR2 reads YYEKEE (reference sequence). V was pared by 4 bases and J by 0 bases, with 6 bases of the junction left unmatched. The CDR3 runs to 15 residues. DNA for the CDR3: TGTGCCAGCAGCGCCGGGACAGAATCTAACTATGGCTACACCTTC. Residues: CASSAGTESNYGYTF.

This clonotype was detected only a few times. V and J are TRBV4-3 and TRBJ2-7; 7 bases match TRBD2. The CDR3 is 17 residues long. Per the germline V gene, CDR1 is LGHNA and CDR2 is YSLEER. Germline trimming cut 0 bases from V and 8 bases from J; bases unmatched to any gene: 16. CDR3 nucleotide sequence: TGCGCCAGCAGCCAAGATCTACTAGCGTCCGGGGTTGTGAAGCAGTACTTC. Its translation is CASSQDLLASGVVKQYF.

This chain joins TRBV7-6 and TRBJ2-5; 8 positions match TRBD2. Unmatched junction bases numbered 13, after V lost 2 bases and J lost 11 bases. This CDR3 spans 15 amino acids. Per the germline V gene, CDR1 is SGHVS and CDR2 is FNYEAQ. CDR3 in amino acids: CASSLTGGAWNEQYF. The CDR3 DNA reads TGTGCCAGCAGCTTAACGGGGGGGGCCTGGAATGAGCAGTACTTC.

This chain uses TRBV4-1 with TRBJ1-5; D remains unclear. Germline V gene lookup returns CDR1 MGHRA and CDR2 YSYEKL. The CDR3 has 14 amino acids. V was pared by 3 bases and J by 0 bases, with 6 bases between. The CDR3 reads CASSHAFSNQPQHF. CDR3 in DNA: TGCGCCAGCAGCCATGCGTTTAGCAATCAGCCCCAGCATTTT.

This clonotype was seen more than once but under ten times. The chain employs TRBV9 and TRBJ1-2; D call uncertain. This CDR3 is 13 amino acids long. CDR1 SGDLS and CDR2 YYNGEE come from the germline V gene. Trimming pared 0 bases from V and 7 bases from J, leaving 10 bases between. The CDR3 reads CASSVGGYSGYTF. CDR3 nucleotide sequence: TGTGCCAGCAGCGTAGGAGGCTACTCTGGCTACACCTTC.

The chain combines TRBV10-3 with TRBJ2-7; a possible D gene is TRBD2 (6 bases). Germline V CDR1 and CDR2: ENHRY, SYGVKD. V was cut by 3 bases and J by 2 bases, with 11 bases left in between. This CDR3 comprises 14 residues. The CDR3 DNA sequence: TGTGCCATCAGTGAAGGAGGGGCACCCTACGAGCAGTACTTC. Translating gives CAISEGGAPYEQYF.

Concerning this clonotype: This may be a read error, as it is one base from a much larger clone. J is TRBJ2-5 and V is TRBV11-2; TRBD2 aligns across 8 bases. With V trimmed by 3 bases and J by 9 bases, 9 bases remained unmatched. Germline loops: CDR1 SGHAT, CDR2 FQNNGV. The CDR3 runs 14 residues. CDR3 amino acids: CASSLRGAGEPQYF. The DNA of the CDR3 is TGTGCCAGCAGCTTGCGGGGGGCGGGGGAGCCCCAGTACTTC.

The chain uses TRBV15 and TRBJ2-7; no definite D call. V lost 0 bases, J lost 6 bases, and 9 bases lay in between. Germline CDR1 LNHNV, CDR2 YYDKDF (reference sequence). CDR3 length: 13 amino acids. The CDR3 DNA reads TGTGCCACCAGCAGAGATCGAAGGCGCGAGCAGTACTTC. Translated, it gives CATSRDRRREQYF.

The rearrangement uses TRBV4-1 and TRBJ2-5; possible D gene TRBD2, 5 bases. Germline-derived CDR1 and CDR2 are MGHRA and YSYEKL. The CDR3 extends over 15 amino acids. V lost 3 bases and J 0 bases, leaving 11 bases between the germline ends. The CDR3 bases are TGCGCCAGCAGCCACGACGCGGGCAACCAAGAGACCCAGTACTTC. This codes for CASSHDAGNQETQYF.

V and J are TRBV10-3 and TRBJ2-5; D tentatively fits TRBD1 or TRBD2 (5 bases each). The CDR3 contains 16 residues. V lost 4 bases and J lost 11, with 26 bases in between. Germline V gives CDR1 ENHRY, CDR2 SYGVKD. CDR3 nucleotide sequence: TGTGCCATCAGTGCCCTAACGGGGCCGCAAGCAAATGAGCAGTACTTC. Protein product: CAISALTGPQANEQYF.

This clonotype was recorded a few times. This chain connects TRBV6-2 or TRBV6-3 to TRBJ2-1; D unclear. V was pared by 2 bases and J by 8 bases, with 16 bases between. The CDR3 runs 15 residues. CDR1 and CDR2 (germline): MNHEY, SVGEGT. Written as DNA, the CDR3 is TGTGCCAGCAGTTACGGGGTCACGACGGCATATGAGCAGTTCTTC. This sequence encodes CASSYGVTTAYEQFF.

This clonotype was seen more than once but under ten times. The V and J genes are TRBV29-1 and TRBJ1-2; D possibly corresponds to TRBD1 (6 bases). CDR3 length: 13 residues. Germline CDR1 reads SQVTM; CDR2 reads ANQGSEA. V was cut by 3 bases and J by 2 bases, with 10 bases left in between. The chain's CDR3 is CSVDRTANYGYTF. DNA for the CDR3: TGCAGCGTTGACAGGACAGCCAACTATGGCTACACCTTC.

The chain carries TRBV28 and TRBJ2-1, with unresolved D. Judging by the DNA end, TRBJ2-7 fits better; the J call may be wrong. The germline V gene encodes CDR1 MDHEN and CDR2 SYDVKM. The CDR3 runs 15 residues. The CDR3 nucleotides read TGTGCCAGCAGCCCGGGTTATGGCCCTTACAATGAGCAGTACTTC. The encoded protein is CASSPGYGPYNEQYF.